Listed below are T cell receptor beta chains from one sample, sequenced in a study of blood T cell repertoires in COVID-19. Sequenced by immunoSEQ multiplex PCR; TCRdb stores in-frame clones only, minus some. The sample shows around 170,000 clones, over 75% of them seen only once. Sample: peripheral blood. The receptors come from a man aged 70-80 years with active or convalescent COVID-19. The CDR3 runs from the conserved cysteine through the conserved F or W. The D gene is left open where the match is weak. The size entry is marked missing in some rows and otherwise reads once, few, many or a size class.

D	V	size	J	CDR3	DNA
-	TRBV6-5	-	TRBJ2-4	CASNVSGSQNIQYF	TGTGCCAGCAATGTTTCCGGGAGCCAAAACATTCAGTACTTC
TRBD1	TRBV5-1	-	TRBJ1-2	CASSPDTGTGERGYTF	TGCGCCAGCAGCCCCGACACCGGGACAGGAGAGCGTGGCTACACCTTC
TRBD2	TRBV6-7	few	TRBJ2-7	CASSYSIRLAGGSPSYEQYF	TGTGCCAGCAGTTACTCGATCAGACTAGCGGGAGGGTCCCCCTCCTACGAGCAGTACTTC
TRBD1	TRBV7-3	-	TRBJ1-1	CASSSSGTGRAFF	TGTGCCAGCAGCTCGTCCGGGACAGGGCGTGCTTTCTTT
-	TRBV7-9	-	TRBJ1-2	CASSLGESGMGQRTGYTF	TGTGCCAGCAGCTTAGGCGAGTCAGGGATGGGGCAGAGGACTGGCTACACCTTC
-	TRBV6-2/TRBV6-3	-	TRBJ2-6	CASSHPDFAGSSVLTF	TGTGCCAGCAGTCACCCCGATTTTGCGGGGTCGAGTGTCCTGACTTTC
TRBD1	TRBV6-5	-	TRBJ1-1	CASRQTGPNTEAFF	TGTGCCAGCAGGCAGACAGGGCCGAACACTGAAGCTTTCTTT
-	TRBV10-3	-	TRBJ1-3	CAISPQGNTIYF	TGTGCCATCAGCCCTCAGGGAAACACCATATATTTT
TRBD1	TRBV9	-	TRBJ1-2	CASSARTGDGYTF	TGTGCCAGCAGCGCGCGGACAGGGGATGGCTACACCTTC
-	TRBV27	-	TRBJ1-2	CASSFGRGYGYTF	TGTGCCAGCAGTTTTGGCAGGGGCTATGGCTACACCTTC
TRBD2	TRBV7-3	-	TRBJ2-1	CASSPESGRLNEQFF	TGTGCCAGCAGCCCCGAAAGCGGGAGGCTTAATGAGCAGTTCTTC
TRBD1	TRBV27	-	TRBJ1-1	CASRLTGVGNTEAFF	TGTGCCAGCAGGTTAACAGGGGTCGGGAACACTGAAGCTTTCTTT
TRBD1	TRBV5-1	-	TRBJ1-2	CASSTLQGNYGYTF	TGCGCCAGCAGCACCTTACAGGGGAACTATGGCTACACCTTC
-	TRBV18	-	TRBJ1-2	CASSPDLGQSNYGYTF	TGTGCCAGCTCACCGGATTTGGGACAAAGTAACTATGGCTACACCTTC
TRBD2	TRBV10-3	-	TRBJ2-1	CAISGTSGVYNEQFF	TGTGCCATCAGCGGGACTAGCGGGGTCTACAATGAGCAGTTCTTC
TRBD1	TRBV7-2	-	TRBJ2-4	CASSTRQGKNIQYF	TGTGCCAGCAGCACCCGACAGGGGAAAAACATTCAGTACTTC
-	TRBV6-4	few	TRBJ1-1	CASSAQQGEGEAFF	TGTGCCAGCAGTGCGCAACAGGGAGAGGGTGAAGCTTTCTTT
TRBD2	TRBV6-1	-	TRBJ2-5	CASSEDPSGRSVETQYF	TGTGCCAGCAGCGAAGACCCTAGCGGGAGATCAGTAGAGACCCAGTACTTC
-	TRBV9	few	TRBJ1-1	CASSVGGQLNTEAFF	TGTGCCAGCAGCGTAGGAGGACAACTGAACACTGAAGCTTTCTTT
TRBD2	TRBV30	-	TRBJ2-1	CAWSVLGLAGGDYNEQFF	TGTGCCTGGAGTGTACTGGGACTAGCGGGTGGGGACTACAATGAGCAGTTCTTC
-	TRBV4-1	once	TRBJ2-3	CASSQESLGHHTQYF	TGCGCCAGCAGCCAAGAATCGCTAGGACACCATACGCAGTATTTT
TRBD2	TRBV10-3	-	TRBJ2-2	CAISESTIGGGTGELFF	TGTGCCATCAGTGAGTCGACGATTGGGGGGGGCACCGGGGAGCTGTTTTTT
-	TRBV9	-	TRBJ1-1	CASSPSSGTEAFF	TGTGCCAGCAGCCCCTCCTCGGGGACTGAAGCTTTCTTT
-	TRBV11-2	once	TRBJ1-2	CASSMTENFYGYTF	TGTGCCAGCAGCATGACAGAAAACTTCTATGGCTACACCTTC
-	TRBV25-1	-	TRBJ1-1	CASSENRDGTEAFF	TGTGCCAGCAGTGAAAACAGGGACGGCACTGAAGCTTTCTTT
-	TRBV27	-	TRBJ1-2	CASSFGSPGGYYGYTF	TGTGCCAGCAGTTTCGGTTCTCCAGGCGGGTACTATGGCTACACCTTC